These T cell receptor beta chains were read from a single sample in a study of T-cell memory formation after mild COVID-19. MiXCR was run by TCRdb on the 5' RACE reads, yielding one entry per CDR3 protein. The data show some 300,000 distinct CDR3 sequences, approximately 19% seen once. Sequenced material: PBMCs or a T cell subset sorted from them (not recorded which). The receptors were sampled from a man younger than 30 who had mild COVID-19 (a few samples of this study predate the infection). Cell type and time point are not known. The CDR3 runs from the conserved cysteine through the conserved F or W. Each record gives: V gene, D gene, CDR3 length, J gene, clone size, CDR3 protein, CDR3 DNA. A D gene is named only where the DNA matches it firmly. Size tells how often a clone was seen (once, few, many) or the class of an expanded clone, and some rows leave it out.

TRBV5-5	NA	13	TRBJ1-3	NA	CASSLAWGNTIYF	TGTGCCAGCAGCTTGGCTTGGGGGAACACCATATATTTT
TRBV4-2	TRBD2	17	TRBJ2-1	few	CASSPASGGLSYNEQFF	TGTGCCAGCAGCCCAGCTAGCGGGGGGCTTTCCTACAATGAGCAGTTCTTC
TRBV12-3/TRBV12-4	TRBD2	17	TRBJ2-4	NA	CASSLVGGLVAKNIQYF	TGTGCCAGCAGTTTAGTAGGGGGACTAGTAGCCAAAAACATTCAGTACTTC
TRBV5-1	NA	14	TRBJ2-5	many	CASSGRNIQETQYF	TGCGCCAGCAGTGGACGGAACATCCAAGAGACCCAGTACTTC
TRBV5-1	TRBD1	17	TRBJ1-2	NA	CASSYSGTGRRDYGYTF	TGCGCCAGCAGTTATTCCGGGACAGGTCGCAGAGACTATGGCTACACCTTC
TRBV28	NA	14	TRBJ2-6	NA	CASSLEGVRNVLTF	TGTGCCAGCAGTTTAGAGGGCGTTCGCAACGTCCTGACTTTC
TRBV7-8	NA	13	TRBJ2-1	NA	CASSLPVPNEQFF	TGTGCCAGCAGCTTACCAGTCCCCAATGAGCAGTTCTTC
TRBV7-3	NA	13	TRBJ2-1	NA	CASSVNRDNEQFF	TGTGCCAGCAGCGTCAACAGAGACAATGAGCAGTTCTTC
TRBV5-1	NA	14	TRBJ2-5	few	CASSLGPVVETQYF	TGCGCCAGCAGCTTGGGACCAGTGGTAGAGACCCAGTACTTC
TRBV7-2	TRBD1	16	TRBJ1-1	NA	CASSWRGQGRGTEAFF	TGTGCCAGCAGCTGGAGAGGACAGGGGAGGGGTACTGAAGCTTTCTTT
TRBV14	NA	12	TRBJ2-3	few	CASSQGFDTQYF	TGTGCCAGCAGTCAGGGGTTTGATACGCAGTATTTT
TRBV3-1	TRBD2	15	TRBJ2-5	many	CASSETSGVIGTQYF	TGTGCCAGCAGCGAGACTAGCGGGGTTATCGGGACCCAGTACTTC
TRBV2	NA	13	TRBJ2-1	few	CASSEPLNQRQFF	TGTGCCAGCAGTGAACCGCTAAATCAGAGGCAGTTCTTC
TRBV11-2	NA	13	TRBJ1-1	few	CASSLGISTEAFF	TGTGCCAGCAGCTTGGGGATTAGCACTGAAGCTTTCTTT
TRBV28	NA	14	TRBJ1-4	NA	CASSYTSTNEKLFF	TGTGCCAGCAGTTACACGTCAACTAATGAAAAACTGTTTTTT
TRBV5-5	NA	15	TRBJ2-1	NA	CASTPQDYTYNEQFF	TGTGCCAGCACCCCACAGGACTATACCTACAATGAGCAGTTCTTC
TRBV5-1	NA	15	TRBJ2-3	NA	CASSLPGANTDTQYF	TGCGCCAGCAGCTTGCCCGGGGCGAACACAGATACGCAGTATTTT
TRBV12-3/TRBV12-4	NA	14	TRBJ1-4	NA	CASSRDSRNEKLFF	TGTGCCAGCAGCCGTGACAGTCGAAATGAAAAACTGTTTTTT
TRBV29-1	NA	17	TRBJ1-1	few	CSVDAYGPAPENTEAFF	TGCAGCGTTGACGCGTATGGTCCCGCCCCGGAGAACACTGAAGCTTTCTTT
TRBV20-1	NA	14	TRBJ1-6	few	CSARGWTNNSPLHF	TGCAGTGCTAGAGGATGGACAAATAATTCACCCCTCCACTTT
TRBV7-9	NA	15	TRBJ1-5	once	CASSSTGMGNKPQHF	TGTGCCAGCAGCTCAACAGGGATGGGCAATAAGCCCCAGCATTTT
TRBV4-1	NA	18	TRBJ1-2	many	CASSQTYPQVLVGYGYTF	TGCGCCAGCAGCCAAACGTACCCTCAGGTGCTAGTTGGCTATGGCTACACCTTC
TRBV5-1	NA	16	TRBJ1-1	few	CASSHGHVWGNTEAFF	TGCGCCAGCAGCCACGGCCACGTTTGGGGAAACACTGAAGCTTTCTTT
TRBV11-2	NA	17	TRBJ2-4	few	CASTPGAGGLAKNIQYF	TGTGCCAGCACCCCCGGAGCGGGCGGTTTAGCCAAAAACATTCAGTACTTC
TRBV11-1	NA	14	TRBJ1-1	few	CASSLDPGVVMAFF	TGTGCCAGCAGCTTAGACCCCGGCGTCGTCATGGCTTTCTTT
TRBV7-9	TRBD1	15	TRBJ1-1	NA	CANNFRDSGRTEAFF	TGTGCCAACAATTTCCGGGACAGCGGGAGGACTGAAGCTTTCTTT
TRBV29-1	NA	13	TRBJ1-1	few	CSVLGQMNTEAFF	TGCAGCGTTCTCGGACAGATGAACACTGAAGCTTTCTTT
TRBV7-2	NA	16	TRBJ2-3	few	CASSLQGQPAQGTQYF	TGTGCCAGCAGCTTACAGGGCCAACCCGCACAGGGTACGCAGTATTTT
TRBV5-1	TRBD1	15	TRBJ2-2	few	CASRGDSFPTGELFF	TGCGCCAGCAGGGGGGACAGCTTTCCAACCGGGGAGCTGTTTTTT
TRBV27	TRBD1	14	TRBJ1-4	NA	CASSGQGGMEKLFF	TGTGCCAGCAGCGGACAGGGTGGAATGGAAAAACTGTTTTTT
TRBV28	NA	15	TRBJ2-5	few	CASSLWGRFQETQYF	TGTGCCAGCAGTTTATGGGGCAGATTCCAAGAGACCCAGTACTTC
TRBV7-9	TRBD1	17	TRBJ2-6	NA	CASSFTGASSGANVLTF	TGTGCCAGCAGCTTCACAGGGGCGAGCTCTGGGGCCAACGTCCTGACTTTC
TRBV11-2	TRBD2	17	TRBJ2-2	NA	CASRTSYRGVGTGELFF	TGTGCCAGCAGGACAAGTTATCGGGGGGTGGGCACCGGGGAGCTGTTTTTT
TRBV20-1	TRBD1	15	TRBJ1-6	NA	CSARPEDRKNSPLHF	TGCAGTGCTAGACCAGAGGACAGGAAAAATTCACCCCTCCACTTT
TRBV12-3/TRBV12-4	TRBD1	14	TRBJ1-1	few	CASSPQGGSTEAFF	TGTGCCAGCAGCCCACAGGGGGGAAGCACTGAAGCTTTCTTT
TRBV6-5	TRBD2	16	TRBJ2-5	few	CASSSPVQAGEETQYF	TGTGCCAGCAGTTCCCCAGTGCAAGCGGGGGAAGAGACCCAGTACTTC
TRBV12-3/TRBV12-4	NA	14	TRBJ2-7	NA	CASGTTGFSYEQYF	TGTGCCAGCGGCACAACAGGGTTCTCCTACGAGCAGTACTTC
TRBV6-6	TRBD1	15	TRBJ1-5	few	CASSRDRGFNQPQHF	TGTGCCAGCAGCCGGGACAGGGGATTCAATCAGCCCCAGCATTTT
TRBV6-5	TRBD1	15	TRBJ1-1	NA	CASSYGDSLNTEAFF	TGTGCCAGCAGTTACGGGGACAGTTTAAACACTGAAGCTTTCTTT